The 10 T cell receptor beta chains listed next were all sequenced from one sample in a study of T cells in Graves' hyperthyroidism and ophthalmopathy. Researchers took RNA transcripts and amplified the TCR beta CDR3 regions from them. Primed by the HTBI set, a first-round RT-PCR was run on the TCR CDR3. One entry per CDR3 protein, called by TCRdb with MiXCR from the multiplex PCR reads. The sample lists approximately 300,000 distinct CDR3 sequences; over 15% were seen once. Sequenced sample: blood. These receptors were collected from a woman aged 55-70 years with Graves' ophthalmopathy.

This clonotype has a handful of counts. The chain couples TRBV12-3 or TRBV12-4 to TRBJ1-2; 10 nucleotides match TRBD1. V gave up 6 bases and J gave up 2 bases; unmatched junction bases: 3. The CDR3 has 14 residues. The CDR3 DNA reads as TGTGCCAGCAGCCAGACAGGGGGCAACTATGGCTACACCTTC. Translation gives CASSQTGGNYGYTF.

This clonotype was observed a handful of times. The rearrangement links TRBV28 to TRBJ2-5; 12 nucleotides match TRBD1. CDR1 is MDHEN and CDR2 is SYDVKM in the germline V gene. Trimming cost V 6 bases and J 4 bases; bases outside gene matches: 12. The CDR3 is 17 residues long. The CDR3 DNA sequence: TGTGCCAGCAGCTCGACAACCGGGACAGGGGGCGCAGAGACCCAGTACTTC. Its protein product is CASSSTTGTGGAETQYF.

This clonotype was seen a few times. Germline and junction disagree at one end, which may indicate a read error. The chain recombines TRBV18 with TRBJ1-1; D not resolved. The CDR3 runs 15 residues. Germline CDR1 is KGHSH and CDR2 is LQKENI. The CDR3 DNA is TGTGCCAACTCACCTATGAGATCGATGAACACTGAAGCTTTCTTT. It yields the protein CANSPMRSMNTEAFF.

The CDR3 nucleotides read TGTGCCAGCAGTGGAAGTGGGGGGGCGACTAATGAAAAACTGTTTTTT. This sequence encodes CASSGSGGATNEKLFF. The rearrangement joins TRBV12-3 or TRBV12-4 to TRBJ1-4; D perhaps matches TRBD1 (6 bases). This CDR3 has 16 residues. V lost 5 bases and J 2 bases, leaving 15 bases between the germline ends.

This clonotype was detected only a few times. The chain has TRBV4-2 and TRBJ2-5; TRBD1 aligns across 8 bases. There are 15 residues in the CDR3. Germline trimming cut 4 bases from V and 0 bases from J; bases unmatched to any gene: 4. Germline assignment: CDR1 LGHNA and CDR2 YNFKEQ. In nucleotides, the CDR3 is TGTGCCAGCAGCCGGCCGGGACAGGACCAAGAGACCCAGTACTTC. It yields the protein CASSRPGQDQETQYF.

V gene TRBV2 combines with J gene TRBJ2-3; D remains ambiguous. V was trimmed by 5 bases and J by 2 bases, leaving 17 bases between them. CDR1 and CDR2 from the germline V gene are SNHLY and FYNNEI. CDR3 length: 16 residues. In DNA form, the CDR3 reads TGTGCCAGCAGTTTAGATTTGTACAGCTCCACAGATACGCAGTATTTT. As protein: CASSLDLYSSTDTQYF.

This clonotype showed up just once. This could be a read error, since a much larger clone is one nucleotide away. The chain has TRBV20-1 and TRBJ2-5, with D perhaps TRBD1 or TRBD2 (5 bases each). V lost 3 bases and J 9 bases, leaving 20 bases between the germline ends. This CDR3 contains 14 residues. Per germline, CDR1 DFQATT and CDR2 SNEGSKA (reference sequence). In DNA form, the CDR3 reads TGCAGTGCTAGTGACCCTCGAGGGGTAAAGGCCCAGTACTTC. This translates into CSASDPRGVKAQYF.

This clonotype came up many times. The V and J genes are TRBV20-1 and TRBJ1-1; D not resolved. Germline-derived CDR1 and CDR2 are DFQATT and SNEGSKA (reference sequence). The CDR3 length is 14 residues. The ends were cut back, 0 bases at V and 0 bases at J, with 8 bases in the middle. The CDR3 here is CSARDRRVNTEAFF. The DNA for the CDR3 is TGCAGTGCTAGAGACAGGCGGGTGAACACTGAAGCTTTCTTT.

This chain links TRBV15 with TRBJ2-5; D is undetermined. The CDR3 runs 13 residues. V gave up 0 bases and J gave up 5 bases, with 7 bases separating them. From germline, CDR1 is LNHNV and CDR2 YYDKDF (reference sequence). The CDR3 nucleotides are TGTGCCACCAGCAGAGATGGCCGGGAGACCCAGTACTTC. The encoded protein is CATSRDGRETQYF.

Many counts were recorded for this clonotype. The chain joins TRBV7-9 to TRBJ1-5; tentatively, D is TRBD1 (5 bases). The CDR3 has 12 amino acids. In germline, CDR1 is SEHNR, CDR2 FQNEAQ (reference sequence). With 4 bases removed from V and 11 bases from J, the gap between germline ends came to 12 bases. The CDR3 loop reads CASSYAGVAQHF. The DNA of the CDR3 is TGTGCCAGCAGCTACGCGGGGGTGGCCCAGCATTTT.